The clone carrying this T cell receptor (beta chain) was found a few times. Constant-region reverse primers amplified full-length variable regions, followed by semi-nested Nested Universal Primer A PCR. Via MiXCR, TCRdb re-called the 5' RACE reads, giving one row per CDR3 protein. Among approximately 7,000 distinct CDR3 sequences, approximately 70% were seen once, and the ten largest hold around 4.1%. Germline CDR1 MNHNS, CDR2 SASEGT. The CDR3 contains 16 residues. V was cut by 2 bases and J by 1 base, with 12 bases left in between. Treg sorting used a CD4+CD25+CD127-/low gate. The rearrangement links TRBV6-1 to TRBJ2-1, with D perhaps TRBD2 (6 bases). The specimen was tumor-infiltrating Tregs sorted from the breast tumor. The sequence was collected from a female donor with breast cancer. CDR3 bases: TGTGCCAGCAGTGAACGGAGGGACCCGTCCTACAATGAGCAGTTCTTC. It codes for CASSERRDPSYNEQFF.